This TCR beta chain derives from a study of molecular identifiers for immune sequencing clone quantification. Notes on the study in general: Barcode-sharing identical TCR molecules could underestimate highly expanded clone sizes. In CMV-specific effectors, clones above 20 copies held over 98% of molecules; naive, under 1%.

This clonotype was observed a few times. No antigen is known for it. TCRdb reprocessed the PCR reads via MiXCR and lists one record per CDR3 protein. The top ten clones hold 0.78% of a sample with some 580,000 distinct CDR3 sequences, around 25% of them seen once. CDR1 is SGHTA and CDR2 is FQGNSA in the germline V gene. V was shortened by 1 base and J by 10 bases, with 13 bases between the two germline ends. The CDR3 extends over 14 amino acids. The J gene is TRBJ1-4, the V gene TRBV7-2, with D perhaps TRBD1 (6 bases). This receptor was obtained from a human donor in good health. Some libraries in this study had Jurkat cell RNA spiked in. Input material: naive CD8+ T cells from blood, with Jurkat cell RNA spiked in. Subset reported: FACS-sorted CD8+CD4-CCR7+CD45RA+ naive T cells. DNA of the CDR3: TGTGCCAGCAGCTTAGTGACACAGGGCGTAAAACTGTTTTTT. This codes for CASSLVTQGVKLFF. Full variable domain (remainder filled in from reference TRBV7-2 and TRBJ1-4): GAGVSQSPSNKVTEKGKDVELRCDPISGHTALYWYRQSLGQGLEFLIYFQGNSAPDKSGLPSDRFSAERTGGSVSTLTIQRTQQEDSAVYLCASSLVTQGVKLFFGSGTQLSVL.